One sample yielded the 8 T cell receptor beta chains listed below, sequenced in a study of Graves' ophthalmopathy and Graves' hyperthyroidism. Researchers took RNA transcripts and amplified TCR beta CDR3 regions from them. Second-round multiplex PCR came after a first-round RT-PCR that employed HTBI primers. TCRdb reprocessed the multiplex PCR reads with MiXCR, giving one entry per CDR3 protein. The sample holds hundreds of thousands of distinct CDR3 sequences, about 15% seen once. The specimen sequenced was blood. The receptors shown here come from a woman aged 25 to 45 with Graves' ophthalmopathy.

This clonotype came up many times. This chain uses TRBV7-3 with TRBJ1-6; perhaps TRBD1 as D (5 bases). In germline, CDR1 is SGHTA, CDR2 FQGTGA. V shed 1 base and J shed 1 base, with 8 bases lying between them. The CDR3 totals 16 residues. The CDR3 region has the DNA TGTGCCAGCAGCTTAAGGGGGGAGTCCTATAATTCACCCCTCCACTTT. It translates to CASSLRGESYNSPLHF.

Details on this clonotype: One junction end disagrees with the germline gene, perhaps due to a read error. This chain uses TRBV4-2 with TRBJ2-7; unclear D gene. Germline V gene lookup returns CDR1 LGHNA and CDR2 YNFKEQ. The CDR3 extends over 18 amino acids. The CDR3 DNA is TGTGTCAGCAGCCAAACGGCACTTGGCAGCCTCCCTGCCTACGAGCAGTACTTC. Translating it yields CVSSQTALGSLPAYEQYF.

The rearrangement joins TRBV3-1 to TRBJ2-7; 9 bases are a match to TRBD1. This CDR3 has 14 residues. V lost 1 base and J lost 3; bases outside the gene matches: 1. Per the germline V gene, CDR1 is LGHDT and CDR2 is YNNKEL (reference sequence). Here the CDR3 reads CASSQGDRVYEQYF. The CDR3 DNA follows: TGTGCCAGCAGCCAAGGGGACAGGGTCTACGAGCAGTACTTC.

This clonotype was detected a few times. The gene calls are TRBV12-3 or TRBV12-4 and TRBJ1-3; D is ambiguous. CDR3 length: 17 residues. Trimming left V 7 bases short and J 0 bases short, with 19 bases between. Written as DNA, the CDR3 is TGTGCCAGCACCCCCGGTGGCAGGAGCTACTCTGGAAACACCATATATTTT. Amino acid sequence: CASTPGGRSYSGNTIYF.

In this sample, this clonotype turned up many times. Written as DNA, the CDR3 is TGTGCCACCAGTGATTTCGACAGCAACATTCAGTACTTC. It yields the protein CATSDFDSNIQYF. The J gene is TRBJ2-4, the V gene TRBV24-1; TRBD1 might be the D (5 bases). The V gene's germline CDR1 is KGHDR and CDR2 SFDVKD. CDR3 length equals 13 residues. Trimming left V 1 base short and J 7 bases short, with 7 bases between.

There are many counts of this clonotype. The V and J genes are TRBV24-1 and TRBJ1-2; 8 bases map to TRBD1. This CDR3 is built from 15 residues. Germline V gives CDR1 KGHDR, CDR2 SFDVKD. Trimming cost V 3 bases and J 7 bases; bases outside gene matches: 9. The CDR3: CATSDTDRAYSGYTF. The CDR3 DNA reads as TGTGCCACCAGTGATACGGACAGGGCTTACTCTGGCTACACCTTC.

This clonotype was recorded many times. The chain links TRBV20-1 to TRBJ2-7, with a weak D call TRBD2 (6 bases). This CDR3 spans 13 amino acids. In germline, CDR1 is DFQATT, CDR2 SNEGSKA (reference sequence). V gave up 2 bases and J gave up 3 bases, with 11 bases separating them. The CDR3 bases are TGCAGTGCTAGACTCTCTAGCGACTACGAGCAGTACTTC. It encodes CSARLSSDYEQYF.

At least ten counts were recorded for this clonotype. The rearrangement joins TRBV6-4 to TRBJ2-2, with 9 bases matching TRBD2. CDR3 length equals 17 residues. Germline CDR1 and CDR2: MRHNA and SNTAGT. The V and J ends lost 2 bases and 3 bases, in that order; junction bases with no gene match: 7. DNA for the CDR3: TGTGCCAGCAGTGACCATCAGCGGGGGGTACACACCGGGGAGCTGTTTTTT. This encodes CASSDHQRGVHTGELFF.